The present TCR beta chain was sequenced within a study of identical twins. TCRdb re-analysed the 5' RACE reads in MiXCR, keeping a single row per CDR3 protein. The sample lists fewer than 250,000 distinct CDR3 sequences, about 7.5% occurring once. The germline V and J ends were trimmed by 4 bases and 3 bases, with 17 bases remaining between them. This CDR3 spans 15 amino acids. Germline V CDR1 and CDR2: SGHKS, YYEKEE (reference sequence). The same specimen was also included in a second study, on yellow fever vaccine responses in identical twins. From that second work: Twins' vaccine T cell responses reportedly seemed partly convergent and partly personalized.

The clonotype originates from a woman under 30 in good health. Sequenced sample: CD8+ T cells sorted from blood. This sequence joins TRBV5-5 and TRBJ2-7; D may be TRBD1 (6 bases). CDR3 protein: CASSPAGAVYYEQYV. The CDR3 DNA reads as TGTGCCAGCAGCCCAGCAGGGGCAGTTTACTACGAGCAGTACGTC.